This T cell receptor beta chain is from a study of response to subunit inactivated influenza vaccine. Notes on the study in general: The authors proposed limited new T cell recruitment per seasonal influenza vaccination.

In TCRdb, the RT-PCR reads were re-called with MiXCR into one record per CDR3 protein. The table shows around 790,000 distinct CDR3 sequences, with around 20% occurring only once. Germline V lookup: CDR1 MNHEY, CDR2 SMNVEV (reference sequence). Trimming stripped 6 bases from V and 1 base from J, with 9 bases between. The CDR3 contains 13 residues. This clonotype occurred a few times. The antigen remains unidentified. Sequencing was performed on PBMCs from blood, taken roughly 5 days after vaccination. This TCR was recovered from a man between 50 and 59 years old who received an inactivated influenza vaccine. The chain has TRBV27 and TRBJ2-5, with D possibly TRBD1 on 5 matching bases. The CDR3 DNA is TGTGCCAGCAGGCCCGACAGCCAAGAGACCCAGTACTTC. Translated, it gives CASRPDSQETQYF.